This TCR beta chain was captured by sequencing in a study of T cell responses to AZD1222 COVID-19 vaccine. For this clone: Its target is not known.

Assay: immunoSEQ multiplex PCR; the TCRdb copy retains only in-frame clones and omits some. Altogether over 150,000 clones are present, 70% to 90% being singletons, with the ten largest covering roughly 12%. This CDR3 comprises 12 residues. CDR1 and CDR2 from the germline V gene are SEHNR and FQNEAQ (reference sequence). V lost 1 base, J lost 8 bases, and 6 bases lay in between. Study-level results: When two AZD1222 doses had been given, Spike-specific TCR breadth and depth rose. Along spike, vaccine-associated CD4 TCRs were found throughout, with dominance at 160-218 and 743-854. In a largely white British group with more females than males, clonal diversity was possibly underestimated.

The chain is built from TRBV7-9 and TRBJ2-4; the D gene is possibly TRBD2 (5 bases). Source: peripheral blood, taken 28 days after the second AZD1222 dose. The receptor comes from an adult who received the AZD1222 COVID-19 vaccine. The DNA for the CDR3 is TGTGCCAGCAGCTTAGATAGCGACATTCAGTACTTC. It codes for CASSLDSDIQYF.